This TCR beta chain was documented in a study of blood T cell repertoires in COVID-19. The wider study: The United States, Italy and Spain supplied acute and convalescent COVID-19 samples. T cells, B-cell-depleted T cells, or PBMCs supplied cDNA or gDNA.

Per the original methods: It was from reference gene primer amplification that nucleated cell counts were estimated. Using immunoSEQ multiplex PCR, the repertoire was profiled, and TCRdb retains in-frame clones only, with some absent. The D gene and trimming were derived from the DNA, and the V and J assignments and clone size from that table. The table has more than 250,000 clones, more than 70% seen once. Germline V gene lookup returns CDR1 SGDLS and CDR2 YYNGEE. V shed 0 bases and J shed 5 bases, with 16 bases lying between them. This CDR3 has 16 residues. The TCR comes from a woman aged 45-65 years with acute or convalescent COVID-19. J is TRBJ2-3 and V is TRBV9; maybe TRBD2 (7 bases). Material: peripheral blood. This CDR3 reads CASSVATLGGGDTQYF. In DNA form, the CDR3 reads TGTGCCAGCAGCGTAGCTACCTTAGGGGGGGGAGATACGCAGTATTTT.